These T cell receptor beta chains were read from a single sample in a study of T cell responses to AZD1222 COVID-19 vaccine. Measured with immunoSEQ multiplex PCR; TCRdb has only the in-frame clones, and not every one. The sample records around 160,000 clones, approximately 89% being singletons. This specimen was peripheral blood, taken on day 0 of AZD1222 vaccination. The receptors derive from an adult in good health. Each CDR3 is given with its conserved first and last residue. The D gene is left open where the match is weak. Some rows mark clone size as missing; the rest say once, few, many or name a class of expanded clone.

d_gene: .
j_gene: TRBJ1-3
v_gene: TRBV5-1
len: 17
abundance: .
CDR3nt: TGCGCCAGCAGCTTGGATGTCAGCTCCAGCTCTGGAAACACCATATATTTT
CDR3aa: CASSLDVSSSSGNTIYF

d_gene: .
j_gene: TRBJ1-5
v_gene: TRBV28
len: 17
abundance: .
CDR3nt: TGTGCCAGCAGTTCCGGGAGGAGGGACCGAAAAAATCAGCCCCAGCATTTT
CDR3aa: CASSSGRRDRKNQPQHF

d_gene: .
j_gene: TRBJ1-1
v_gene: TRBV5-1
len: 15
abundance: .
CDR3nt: TGCGCCAGCAGCTTGGGGGACACCCGAAACACTGAAGCTTTCTTT
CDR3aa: CASSLGDTRNTEAFF

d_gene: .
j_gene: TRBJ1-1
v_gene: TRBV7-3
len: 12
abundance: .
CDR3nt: TGTGCCAGCAGCTTAACTAGGAACGAAGCTTTCTTT
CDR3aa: CASSLTRNEAFF

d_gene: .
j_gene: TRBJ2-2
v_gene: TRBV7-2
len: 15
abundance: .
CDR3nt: TGTGCCAGCAGCCCTCGGAGGGATCGGGCCGGGGAGCTGTTTTTT
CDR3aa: CASSPRRDRAGELFF

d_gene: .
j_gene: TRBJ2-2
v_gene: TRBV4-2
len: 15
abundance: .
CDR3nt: TGTGCCAGCAAGGGGATGGGGGAAAGTCCCGGGGAGCTGTTTTTT
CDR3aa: CASKGMGESPGELFF

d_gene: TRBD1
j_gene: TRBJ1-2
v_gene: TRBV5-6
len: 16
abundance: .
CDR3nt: TGTGCCAGCAGCCCACCGGGACAGAGGGTCGTGGATGGCTACACCTTC
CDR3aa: CASSPPGQRVVDGYTF

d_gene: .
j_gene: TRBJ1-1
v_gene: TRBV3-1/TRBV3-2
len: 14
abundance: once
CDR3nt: TGTGCCAGCAGCCTACAGGGAGGGGGGACTGAAGCTTTCTTT
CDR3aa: CASSLQGGGTEAFF

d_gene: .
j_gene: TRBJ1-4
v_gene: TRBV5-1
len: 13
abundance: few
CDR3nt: TGCGCCAGCAGGGAGGGGACTAATGAAAAACTGTTTTTT
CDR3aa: CASREGTNEKLFF

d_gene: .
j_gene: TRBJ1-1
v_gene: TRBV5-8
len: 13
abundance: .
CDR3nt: TGTGCCAGCAGCTTGGGTCGAAACACTGAAGCTTTCTTT
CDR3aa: CASSLGRNTEAFF

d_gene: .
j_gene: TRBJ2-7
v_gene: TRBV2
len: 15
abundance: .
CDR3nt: TGTGCCAGCAGTGAGGGGCGGAGCAGCTCCTACGAGCAGTACTTC
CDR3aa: CASSEGRSSSYEQYF

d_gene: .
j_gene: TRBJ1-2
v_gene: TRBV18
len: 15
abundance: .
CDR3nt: TGTGCCACCCGACGAGGGACACCTTCTAACTATGGCTACACCTTC
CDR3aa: CATRRGTPSNYGYTF

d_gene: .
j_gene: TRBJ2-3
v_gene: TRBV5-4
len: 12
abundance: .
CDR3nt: TGTGCCAGCAGCTTGGTCGGAGATACGCAGTATTTT
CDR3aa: CASSLVGDTQYF

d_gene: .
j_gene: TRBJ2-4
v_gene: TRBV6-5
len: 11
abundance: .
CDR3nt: TGTGCCAGCAAAATGGGGGGCATTCAGTACTTC
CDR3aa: CASKMGGIQYF

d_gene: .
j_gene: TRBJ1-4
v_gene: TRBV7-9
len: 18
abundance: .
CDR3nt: TGTGCCAGCAGCCCTAATCTTATATCGACAGCTACTAATGAAAAACTGTTTTTT
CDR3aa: CASSPNLISTATNEKLFF

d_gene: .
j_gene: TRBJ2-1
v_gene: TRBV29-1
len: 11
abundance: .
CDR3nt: TGCAGCGTTGAAATCATGAGTTCGCAGTTCTTC
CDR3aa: CSVEIMSSQFF

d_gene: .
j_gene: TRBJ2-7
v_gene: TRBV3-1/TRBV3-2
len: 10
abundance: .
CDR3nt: TGTGCCAGCGGGACTGTCGAGCAGTACTTC
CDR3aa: CASGTVEQYF

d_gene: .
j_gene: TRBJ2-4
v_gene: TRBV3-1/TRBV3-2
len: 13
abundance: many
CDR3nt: TGTGCCAGCAGCCAAGGCGGACAGAACATTCAGTACTTC
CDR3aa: CASSQGGQNIQYF

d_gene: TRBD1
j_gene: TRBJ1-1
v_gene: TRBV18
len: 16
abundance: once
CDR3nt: TGTGCCAGCTCACTTCGACAGGGGGCCCAGAACACTGAAGCTTTCTTT
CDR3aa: CASSLRQGAQNTEAFF

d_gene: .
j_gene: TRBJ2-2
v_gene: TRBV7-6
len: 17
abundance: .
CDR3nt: TGTGCCAGCAGCTTAGATTCCGGGACTCTTCGCACCGGGGAGCTGTTTTTT
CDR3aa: CASSLDSGTLRTGELFF

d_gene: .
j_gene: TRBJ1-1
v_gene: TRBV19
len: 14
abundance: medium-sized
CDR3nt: TGTGCCAGTAGTGCTTCCGGGACGAACACTGAAGCTTTCTTT
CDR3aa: CASSASGTNTEAFF

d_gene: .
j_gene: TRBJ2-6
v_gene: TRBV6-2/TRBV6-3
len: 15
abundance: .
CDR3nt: TGTGCCAGCAGTCCACGGGCCCTGTTGCCCAACGTCCTGACTTTC
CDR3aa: CASSPRALLPNVLTF

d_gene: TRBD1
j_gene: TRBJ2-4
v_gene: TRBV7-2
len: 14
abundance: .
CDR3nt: TGTGCCAGCAGCTACAGGGGAGCCAAAAACATTCAGTACTTC
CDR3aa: CASSYRGAKNIQYF

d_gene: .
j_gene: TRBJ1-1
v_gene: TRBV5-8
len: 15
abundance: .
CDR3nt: TGTGCCAGCAGCTCCGGAATAGTGAGGAACACTGAAGCTTTCTTT
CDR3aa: CASSSGIVRNTEAFF

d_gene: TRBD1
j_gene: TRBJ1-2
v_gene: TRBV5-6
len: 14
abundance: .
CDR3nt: TGTGCCAGCAGAAAATCCGGGACAGCGTATGGCTACACCTTC
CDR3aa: CASRKSGTAYGYTF

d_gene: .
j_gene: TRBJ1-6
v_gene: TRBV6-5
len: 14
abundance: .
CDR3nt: TGTGCCAGCCATGGACAGCAGCTAAATTCACCCCTCCACTTT
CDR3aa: CASHGQQLNSPLHF

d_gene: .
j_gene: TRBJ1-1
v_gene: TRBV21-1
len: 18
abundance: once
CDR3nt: TGTGCCAGCAGCAAAGAGGAATGGAACCGCGCCTATAACACTGAAGCTTTCTTT
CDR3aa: CASSKEEWNRAYNTEAFF

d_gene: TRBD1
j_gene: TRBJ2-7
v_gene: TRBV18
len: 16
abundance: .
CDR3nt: TGTGCCAGCTCACCACGGAGGACAGGGGATTTTTACGAGCAGTACTTC
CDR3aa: CASSPRRTGDFYEQYF

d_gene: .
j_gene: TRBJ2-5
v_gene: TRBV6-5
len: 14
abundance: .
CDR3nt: TGTGCCAGCAGGGGGGGACCGGCTTTAGAGACCCAGTACTTC
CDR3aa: CASRGGPALETQYF

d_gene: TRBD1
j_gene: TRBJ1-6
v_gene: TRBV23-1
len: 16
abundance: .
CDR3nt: TGCGCCAGCAGTCGGGACAGGGGTTCCTATAATTCACCCCTCCACTTT
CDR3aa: CASSRDRGSYNSPLHF

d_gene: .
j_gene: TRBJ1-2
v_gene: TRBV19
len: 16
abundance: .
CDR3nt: TGTGCCAGGCCTCACCCGGGGAGGGCGAGAGGCTATGGCTACACCTTC
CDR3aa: CARPHPGRARGYGYTF

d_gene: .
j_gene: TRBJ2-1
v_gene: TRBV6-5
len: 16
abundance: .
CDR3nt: TGTGCCAGCAGTTTAACCTTCACCGGGACACCAAGTGAGCAGTTCTTC
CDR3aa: CASSLTFTGTPSEQFF

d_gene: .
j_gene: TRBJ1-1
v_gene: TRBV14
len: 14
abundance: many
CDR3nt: TGTGCCAGCAGCCTTATGGGGGCGCGCACTGAAGCTTTCTTT
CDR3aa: CASSLMGARTEAFF

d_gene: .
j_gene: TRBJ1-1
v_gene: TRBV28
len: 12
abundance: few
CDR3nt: TGTGCCAGCAGACCCCCGAACACTGAAGCTTTCTTT
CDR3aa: CASRPPNTEAFF

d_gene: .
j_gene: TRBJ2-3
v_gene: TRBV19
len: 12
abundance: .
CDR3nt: TGTGCCAGTAGTGCCCGCACAGATACGCAGTATTTT
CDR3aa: CASSARTDTQYF

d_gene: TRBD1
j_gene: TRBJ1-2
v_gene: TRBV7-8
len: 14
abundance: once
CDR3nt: TGTGCCAGCAGGACAATGGGACAGGGCTATGGCTACACCTTC
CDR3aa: CASRTMGQGYGYTF

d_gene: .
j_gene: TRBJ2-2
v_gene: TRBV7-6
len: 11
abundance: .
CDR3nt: TGTGCCAGCAGCTCCCGACAGGAACTGTTTTTT
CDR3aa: CASSSRQELFF

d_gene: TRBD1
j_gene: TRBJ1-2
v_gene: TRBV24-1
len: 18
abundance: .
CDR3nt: TGTGCCACCAGTGACCCCGGGACAGGGGGCGGCTTTGGCTATGGCTACACCTTC
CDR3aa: CATSDPGTGGGFGYGYTF

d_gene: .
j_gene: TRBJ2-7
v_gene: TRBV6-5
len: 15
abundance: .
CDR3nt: TGTGCCAGCAGTTACGCGAGACAGGTAACCTACGAGCAGTACTTC
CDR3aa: CASSYARQVTYEQYF

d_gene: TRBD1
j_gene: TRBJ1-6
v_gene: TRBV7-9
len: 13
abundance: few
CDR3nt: TGTGCCAGCAGCTTAGACTCAGGGGGACCCCTCCACTTT
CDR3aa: CASSLDSGGPLHF

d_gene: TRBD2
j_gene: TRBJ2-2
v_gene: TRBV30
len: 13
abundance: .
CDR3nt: TGTGCCTGGAGTCCAGCGGGGGTCCCTAGGGTGTTTTTT
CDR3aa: CAWSPAGVPRVFF

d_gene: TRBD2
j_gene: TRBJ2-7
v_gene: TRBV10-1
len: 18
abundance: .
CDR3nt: TGCGCCAGCAGCAAGACTGGGACTAGCGGGGATAAAAAGAACGAGCAGTACTTC
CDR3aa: CASSKTGTSGDKKNEQYF

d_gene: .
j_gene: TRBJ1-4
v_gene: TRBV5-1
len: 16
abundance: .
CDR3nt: TGCGCCAGCAGCTTATCAAATCGGGCCGTGAATGAAAAACTGTTTTTT
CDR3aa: CASSLSNRAVNEKLFF

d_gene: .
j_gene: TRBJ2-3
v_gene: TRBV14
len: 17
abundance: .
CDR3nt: TGTGCCAGCAGCTACGGGGTGGGTCCACCCTCACGAGATACGCAGTATTTT
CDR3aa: CASSYGVGPPSRDTQYF

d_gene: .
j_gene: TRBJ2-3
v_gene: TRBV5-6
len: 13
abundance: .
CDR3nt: TGTGCCAGCAGCTTGGCAGCGACAGATACGCAGTATTTT
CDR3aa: CASSLAATDTQYF

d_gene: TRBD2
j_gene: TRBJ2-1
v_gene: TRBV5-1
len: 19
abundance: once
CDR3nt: TGCGCCAGCAGCTCCCGGGGTTTGCGGGGGGTCAGCTCCTACAATGAGCAGTTCTTC
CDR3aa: CASSSRGLRGVSSYNEQFF

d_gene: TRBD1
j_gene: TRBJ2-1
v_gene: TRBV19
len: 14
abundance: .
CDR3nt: TGTGCCAGTAGTATGGGGACAGCTTACAATGAGCAGTTCTTC
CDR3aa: CASSMGTAYNEQFF

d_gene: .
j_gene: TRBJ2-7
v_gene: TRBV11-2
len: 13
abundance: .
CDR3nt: TGTGCCAGCAGCTTACTCCGGACAAACGAGCAGTACTTC
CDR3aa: CASSLLRTNEQYF

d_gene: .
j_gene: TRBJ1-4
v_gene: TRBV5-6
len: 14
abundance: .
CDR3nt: TGTGCCAGCACCCTGGCGGGCGAAGGTGAAAAACTGTTTTTT
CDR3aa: CASTLAGEGEKLFF

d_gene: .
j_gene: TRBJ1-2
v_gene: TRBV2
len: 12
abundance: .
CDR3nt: TGTGCCAGCATTAATCCTAACTATGGCTACACCTTC
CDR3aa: CASINPNYGYTF

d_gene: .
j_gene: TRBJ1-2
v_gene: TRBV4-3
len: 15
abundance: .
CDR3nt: TGCGCCAGCAGCCAAGATGCTGGCCGCGACTATGGCTACACCTTC
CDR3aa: CASSQDAGRDYGYTF

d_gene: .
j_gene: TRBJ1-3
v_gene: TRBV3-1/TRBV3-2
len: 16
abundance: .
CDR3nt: TGTGCCAGCAGCCAAGCGGCGGTTGTCTCTGGAAACACCATATATTTT
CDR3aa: CASSQAAVVSGNTIYF

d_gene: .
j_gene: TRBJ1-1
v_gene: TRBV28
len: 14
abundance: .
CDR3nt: TGTGCCAGCAGTCTCCACACCCCGAACACTGAAGCTTTCTTT
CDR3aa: CASSLHTPNTEAFF

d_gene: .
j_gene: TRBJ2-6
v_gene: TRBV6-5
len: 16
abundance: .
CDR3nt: TGTGCCAGCAGTTACTATCTGGTAGCGGGGGCCAACGTCCTGACTTTC
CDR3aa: CASSYYLVAGANVLTF

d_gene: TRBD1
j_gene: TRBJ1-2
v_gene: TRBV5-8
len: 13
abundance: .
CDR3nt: TGTGCCAGCAGCTTGGGTCGACAGGGGGCAGGCACCTTC
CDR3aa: CASSLGRQGAGTF

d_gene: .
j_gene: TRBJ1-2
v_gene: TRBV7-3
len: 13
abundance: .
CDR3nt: TGTGCCAGCAGCTTAACGGGCGGGTCCGGCTACACCTTC
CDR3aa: CASSLTGGSGYTF

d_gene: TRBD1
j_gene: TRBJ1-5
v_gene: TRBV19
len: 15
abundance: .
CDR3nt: TGTGCCAGTAGTCGGGGAGGGGGCAGCAATCAGCCCCAGCATTTT
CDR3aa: CASSRGGGSNQPQHF

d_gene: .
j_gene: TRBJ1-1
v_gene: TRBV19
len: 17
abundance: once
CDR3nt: TGTGCCAGTAGTATTTATACCCCCCAACAGGGGAACACTGAAGCTTTCTTT
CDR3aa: CASSIYTPQQGNTEAFF

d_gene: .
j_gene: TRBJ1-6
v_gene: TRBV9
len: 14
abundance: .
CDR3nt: TGTGCCAGCAGCGCTGTGGACAGCAATTCACCCCTCCACTTT
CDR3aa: CASSAVDSNSPLHF